These 12 T cell receptor beta chains were sequenced from one sample in a study of human T cells and chemical hapten exposure. TCRdb independently ran MiXCR on the RACE reads; one entry per CDR3 protein. Here the sample spans about 300,000 distinct CDR3 sequences, around 5.5% being singletons. Stated time point: pre-sensitization, week 0. Treatment: therapeutic diphenylcyclopropenone sensitization with weekly scalp DPC. The sequencing here drew on whole blood, taken in connection with sensitization to the hapten diphenylcyclopropenone (DPC). All receptors derive from a woman in her late teens or twenties with alopecia areata. Some clones in this sample may be carry-over from other donors' samples.

This clonotype occurred many times. This chain uses TRBV5-1 with TRBJ2-3; 13 bases line up with TRBD2. Germline assignment: CDR1 SGHRS and CDR2 YFSETQ. The CDR3 has 18 residues. Losses at the gene ends were 0 bases for V and 5 bases for J; bases not matched to a gene: 9. CDR3 bases: TGCGCCAGCAGCTTGGCCCAAACTAGCGGGGGGGCCGAAGATACGCAGTATTTT. Translating it yields CASSLAQTSGGAEDTQYF.

V is TRBV5-6 and J is TRBJ2-3, with D maybe TRBD2 (5 bases). The length of the CDR3 is 16 residues. V was clipped by 0 bases and J by 2 bases, with 13 bases between them. The germline V gene encodes CDR1 SGHDT and CDR2 YYEEEE. CDR3: CASSLDLAKPTDTQYF. The DNA of the CDR3 is TGTGCCAGCAGCTTGGACCTAGCAAAGCCCACAGATACGCAGTATTTT. The whole variable domain, remainder taken from reference TRBV5-6 and TRBJ2-3, is DAGVTQSPTHLIKTRGQQVTLRCSPKSGHDTVSWYQQALGQGPQFIFQYYEEEERQRGNFPDRFSGHQFPNYSSELNVNALLLGDSALYLCASSLDLAKPTDTQYFGPGTRLTVL.

In its sample, this clonotype was seen many times. The chain combines TRBV7-9 with TRBJ1-2; 7 bases are shared with TRBD1. Unmatched junction bases numbered 12, after V lost 4 bases and J lost 1 base. This CDR3 comprises 17 residues. CDR1 is SEHNR and CDR2 is FQNEAQ in the germline V gene (reference sequence). The CDR3 loop reads CASSSNWDSNFNYGYTF. The CDR3 DNA follows: TGTGCCAGCAGCTCAAACTGGGACAGTAACTTTAACTATGGCTACACCTTC.

The rearrangement joins TRBV18 to TRBJ1-4, with D perhaps matching TRBD1 (6 bases). This CDR3 spans 16 amino acids. The V gene's germline CDR1 is KGHSH and CDR2 LQKENI. V was clipped by 3 bases and J by 0 bases, with 11 bases between them. In DNA, the CDR3 is TGTGCCAGCTCACCGGGACACCCCACAACTAATGAAAAACTGTTTTTT. Protein product: CASSPGHPTTNEKLFF. The full variable domain, completed using reference TRBV18 and TRBJ1-4, is NAGVMQNPRHLVRRRGQEARLRCSPMKGHSHVYWYRQLPEEGLKFMVYLQKENIIDESGMPKERFSAEFPKEGPSILRIQQVVRGDSAAYFCASSPGHPTTNEKLFFGSGTQLSVL.

This clonotype was detected only a few times. The junction departs from germline at one end; a sequencing error may be responsible. The V gene is TRBV27, the J gene TRBJ2-1; a weak D match, TRBD2 (6 bases). CDR1 is MNHEY and CDR2 is SMNVEV in the germline V gene (reference sequence). This CDR3 has 14 amino acids. The CDR3 nucleotides are TGTGCCAGTAGTTCTGCCCGGGAGAACAATGAGCAGTTCTTC. Translation: CASSSARENNEQFF.

This chain connects TRBV6-5 to TRBJ2-5; the D is unclear. This CDR3 has 14 amino acids. Trimming removed 5 bases from V and 3 bases from J, with 13 bases in between. Germline assignment: CDR1 MNHEY and CDR2 SVGAGI. The CDR3 loop reads CASSNGVVKETQYF. DNA for the CDR3: TGTGCCAGCAGTAACGGAGTCGTGAAAGAGACCCAGTACTTC.

This clonotype was detected ten times or more. The chain combines TRBV6-2 or TRBV6-3 with TRBJ2-7; 8 bases line up with TRBD1. Germline loops: CDR1 MNHEY, CDR2 SVGEGT. The ends lost 7 bases at V and 0 bases at J; junction bases unmatched: 8. The CDR3 is made up of 15 amino acids. The CDR3 DNA reads TGTGCCAGCACCGAGCGGACAGGGAGCTCCTACGAGCAGTACTTC. Its translation: CASTERTGSSYEQYF.

This clonotype was counted ten times or more. The chain is built from TRBV13 and TRBJ2-2; TRBD1 or TRBD2 may be the D gene (5 bases each). V dropped 8 bases and J dropped 1 base, with 8 bases sitting between them. This CDR3 is built from 13 residues. Germline CDR1 PRHDT, CDR2 FYEKMQ (reference sequence). The CDR3 DNA reads TGTGCCAGCGGGACCGAGAACACCGGGGAGCTGTTTTTT. It codes for CASGTENTGELFF.

This clonotype was detected a few times. This chain links TRBV3-1 with TRBJ2-3; TRBD2 might be the D (6 bases). Germline values: CDR1 LGHDT, CDR2 YNNKEL (reference sequence). Trimming stripped 4 bases from V and 4 bases from J, with 15 bases between. The length of the CDR3 is 15 residues. CDR3 nucleotides: TGTGCCAGCAGCCGCCGAGGGGCTAGCGCAGATACGCAGTATTTT. It codes for CASSRRGASADTQYF.

This clonotype was picked up many times. The rearrangement uses TRBV2 and TRBJ1-5, with 8 nucleotides matching TRBD1. Germline CDR1 is SNHLY and CDR2 is FYNNEI. The junction had 7 bases not matched to a gene; V was cut back by 2 bases and J by 7 bases. This CDR3 has 15 residues. CDR3: CASSEIGDRRQPQHF. For the CDR3, the DNA is TGTGCCAGCAGTGAAATCGGGGACAGGCGCCAGCCCCAGCATTTT.

The chain employs TRBV2 and TRBJ2-1; D remains unclear. In germline, CDR1 is SNHLY, CDR2 FYNNEI. Trimming pared 8 bases from V and 0 bases from J, leaving 11 bases between. The CDR3 runs 14 residues. CDR3 coding DNA: TGTGCCAGCTCGAATGGTCTCTCCTACAATGAGCAGTTCTTC. Protein sequence: CASSNGLSYNEQFF.

This clonotype was observed at least ten times. The rearrangement joins TRBV29-1 to TRBJ1-2, with D unclear. The germline gives CDR1 SQVTM, CDR2 ANQGSEA. The CDR3 sequence is 16 residues long. V was clipped by 2 bases and J by 0 bases, with 16 bases between them. The CDR3 sequence: CSVEYAAGRTNYGYTF. CDR3 in DNA: TGCAGCGTTGAATATGCGGCGGGCAGGACTAACTATGGCTACACCTTC.